This T cell receptor (beta chain) was profiled in a study of cytomegalovirus exposure and HLA in healthy donors. Study-level background: A data release that came early held approximately 85 million unique TCRs from HLA-typed donors. Study results and limitations: TCR beta sequences reportedly predicted the HLA-A and HLA-B alleles of most subjects accurately. A few chains tied to CMV proved CMV antigen-specific in vitro. A missense DCLRE1C variant was associated with V- and J-gene trimming of TCR beta chains in a later analysis, and an independent cohort replicated the association.

Notes on this clone: Its antigen is not known.

Researchers ran the PCR with 60 Vbeta and 13 Jbeta primers. Profiling relied on immunoSEQ multiplex PCR, and the TCRdb table lists in-frame clones only, not all of them. This table holds about 110,000 clones, almost 75% found once. The CDR3 loop spans 17 amino acids. V gave up 4 bases and J gave up 6 bases; unmatched junction bases: 13. In germline, CDR1 is LNHDA, CDR2 SQIVND (reference sequence). Sequencing used PBMCs. J is TRBJ1-5 and V is TRBV19; 9 positions match TRBD1. This sequence was found in a man aged 35-49 years in good health and CMV-seronegative. DNA for the CDR3: TGTGCCAGTAGTACGCGCCCGACAGGGGGTTTGGGTCAGCCCCAGCATTTT. It encodes CASSTRPTGGLGQPQHF.